Listed below are T cell receptor beta chains from one sample, sequenced in a study of T cell responses to AZD1222 COVID-19 vaccine. The method was immunoSEQ multiplex PCR; TCRdb's version includes in-frame clones alone and lacks a portion of them. Of around 120,000 clones listed, around 89% are singletons. The sequences come from peripheral blood, collected 28 days after the second AZD1222 dose. The origin of the receptors is an adult who received the AZD1222 COVID-19 vaccine. Each CDR3 is given with its conserved first and last residue. D genes are given only for firm matches. Size tells how often a clone was seen (once, few, many) or the class of an expanded clone, and some rows leave it out.

clone size	V gene	J gene	D gene	CDR3 protein	CDR3 DNA
-	TRBV7-2	TRBJ2-3	-	CASSTRLSPDTQYF	TGTGCCAGCAGCACCCGACTCTCCCCAGATACGCAGTATTTT
-	TRBV19	TRBJ2-7	-	CASSRGPGWDEQYF	TGTGCCAGTAGTAGAGGGCCGGGTTGGGACGAGCAGTACTTC
-	TRBV7-3	TRBJ1-5	-	CASSLFGYSNQPQHF	TGTGCCAGCAGCTTATTCGGGTATAGCAATCAGCCCCAGCATTTT
-	TRBV19	TRBJ1-1	-	CASRPRTPLNTEAFF	TGTGCCAGTAGGCCCCGGACACCCTTGAACACTGAAGCTTTCTTT
-	TRBV7-2	TRBJ1-6	TRBD1	CASNGTGVYSPLHF	TGTGCCAGCAACGGGACAGGGGTATACTCACCCCTCCACTTT
-	TRBV24-1	TRBJ2-5	TRBD2	CATEGREETQYF	TGTGCCACCGAAGGGCGGGAGGAGACCCAGTACTTC
-	TRBV18	TRBJ2-7	TRBD1	CASTGQGTEQYF	TGTGCCAGCACTGGACAGGGTACCGAGCAGTACTTC
once	TRBV27	TRBJ1-2	-	CASSLSLQGTYGYTF	TGTGCCAGCAGTTTATCCCTTCAGGGGACGTATGGCTACACCTTC
-	TRBV30	TRBJ2-7	-	CAWSVSGYEQYF	TGTGCCTGGAGTGTCTCGGGCTACGAGCAGTACTTC
-	TRBV7-9	TRBJ2-2	TRBD2	CASSQREGDTGELFF	TGTGCCAGCAGCCAGCGGGAGGGGGACACCGGGGAGCTGTTTTTT
-	TRBV7-6	TRBJ2-7	-	CASSPRERYEQYF	TGTGCCAGCAGCCCGAGGGAGCGCTACGAGCAGTACTTC
-	TRBV3-1/TRBV3-2	TRBJ2-7	-	CASSQLDYPSYEQYF	TGTGCCAGCAGCCAGTTGGACTACCCCTCCTACGAGCAGTACTTC
-	TRBV24-1	TRBJ2-5	TRBD1	CATSHGTGGVETQYF	TGTGCCACTTCTCATGGGACAGGGGGCGTAGAGACCCAGTACTTC
-	TRBV2	TRBJ2-7	TRBD1	CASGKTGAVYEQYF	TGTGCCAGCGGAAAGACAGGGGCCGTCTACGAGCAGTACTTC
-	TRBV5-1	TRBJ2-7	TRBD1	CASSYYPQGDPQYEQYF	TGCGCCAGCAGCTATTACCCACAGGGGGACCCCCAGTACGAGCAGTACTTC
-	TRBV4-2	TRBJ1-2	-	CASSQERGYGYTF	TGTGCCAGCAGCCAAGAAAGGGGCTATGGCTACACCTTC
-	TRBV7-9	TRBJ2-1	-	CASSLTGSYNEQFF	TGTGCCAGCAGCTTAACGGGTTCCTACAATGAGCAGTTCTTC
-	TRBV5-4	TRBJ2-1	-	CASSTHLAPNGEQFF	TGTGCCAGCAGCACACACCTGGCGCCTAACGGTGAGCAGTTCTTC
-	TRBV4-1	TRBJ2-1	TRBD2	CASSQDWRAGGPNNEQFF	TGCGCCAGCAGCCAAGATTGGCGCGCGGGAGGTCCAAACAATGAGCAGTTCTTC
-	TRBV6-5	TRBJ2-2	TRBD1	CASSYSNRGRGELFF	TGTGCCAGCAGTTACTCGAACAGGGGGCGCGGGGAGCTGTTTTTT
-	TRBV25-1	TRBJ2-5	-	CASSEGRLLKGETQYF	TGTGCCAGCAGTGAAGGGCGGTTGTTAAAGGGGGAGACCCAGTACTTC